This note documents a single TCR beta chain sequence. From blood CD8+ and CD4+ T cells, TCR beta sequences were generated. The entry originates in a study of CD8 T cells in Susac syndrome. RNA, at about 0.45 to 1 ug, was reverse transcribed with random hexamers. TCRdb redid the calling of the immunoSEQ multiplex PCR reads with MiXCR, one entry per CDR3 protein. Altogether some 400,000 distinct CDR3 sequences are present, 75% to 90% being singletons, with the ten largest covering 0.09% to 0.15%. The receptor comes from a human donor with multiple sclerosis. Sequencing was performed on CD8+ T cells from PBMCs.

CDR3 protein: CAWSVRRRANYGYTF. The CDR3 DNA sequence: TGTGCCTGGAGTGTACGTCGCAGGGCTAACTATGGCTACACCTTC. This chain uses TRBV30 with TRBJ1-2; TRBD1 is a possible D gene (5 bases). Trimming shortened V by 0 bases and J by 0 bases, and 11 bases separated the two germline ends. The germline V gene encodes CDR1 GTSNPN and CDR2 SVGIG (reference sequence). This CDR3 comprises 15 residues.